The clone carrying this T cell receptor (beta chain) appeared many times. Its target is not known. These data belong to a study of identical twins. The study, taken as a whole, reports: Weaker excess sharing between twins was seen in beta out-of-frame sequences. Out-of-frame alpha sequences common to twins exhibited an excess of low generation probability. Within cord blood, abundant beta clonotypes carried fewer insertions, but memory repertoires showed no such trend.

One entry per CDR3 protein, called by TCRdb with MiXCR from the 5' RACE reads. The sample carries about 430,000 distinct CDR3 sequences, 15% to 20% recorded once. CDR3 length: 15 residues. The junction had 10 bases not matched to a gene; V was cut back by 7 bases and J by 0 bases. The germline CDR1 and CDR2 sequences are DFQATT and SNEGSKA (reference sequence). V gene TRBV20-1 combines with J gene TRBJ1-1, with 8 bases identical to TRBD1. The receptor comes from a man in his fifties in good health. The specimen sequenced was naive T cells sorted from blood. CDR3 loop: CSVPTRTGMNTEAFF. The CDR3 bases are TGCAGTGTCCCCACCCGGACAGGGATGAACACTGAAGCTTTCTTT.